A single sample is the source of the 30 T cell receptor beta chains below, sequenced in a study of glioma-infiltrating T cells. TCR alpha and beta CDR3 regions were amplified from RNA using iRepertoire nested multiplex PCR. One entry per CDR3 protein results from TCRdb running MiXCR on the multiplex PCR reads. Among about 140,000 distinct CDR3 sequences listed, about 39% were seen once. The sequencing input was glioma tissue, nonneoplastic brain tissue, or PBMCs (not recorded which). The receptors derive from a human donor with low-grade glioma or glioblastoma, undergoing nonglioma brain surgery, or in good health (not recorded which).

Note on this clonotype: A much larger clone differs from this one at a single base, so this may be a read error. The rearrangement links TRBV6-2 or TRBV6-3 to TRBJ1-1, with 8 bases aligning to TRBD1. This CDR3 has 14 residues. Germline V CDR1 and CDR2: MNHEY, SVGEGT. CDR3 nucleotides: TGTACCAGCAGACGGGGACAGGTTTACACTGAAGCTTTCTTT. It specifies CTSRRGQVYTEAFF.

The V and J genes are TRBV20-1 and TRBJ2-3; 13 bases match TRBD2. Germline V CDR1 and CDR2: DFQATT, SNEGSKA (reference sequence). V lost 3 bases to trimming and J lost 6 bases; unmatched junction nucleotides: 12. This CDR3 has 17 amino acids. The CDR3 DNA reads TGCAGTGCTAGGTTGGCCGGACTAGCGGGAGTGGCCGATACGCAGTATTTT. This encodes CSARLAGLAGVADTQYF.

The rearrangement joins TRBV20-1 to TRBJ2-1; 8 positions agree with TRBD1. This CDR3 region has 12 residues. Trimming took 6 bases from V and 7 from J; bases not matched to a gene: 5. From germline, CDR1 is DFQATT and CDR2 SNEGSKA (reference sequence). CDR3 in DNA: TGCAGTGCCACGGGGACAGGAAATGAGCAGTTCTTC. Translation gives CSATGTGNEQFF.

This clonotype was seen a few times. This rearrangement joins TRBV18 to TRBJ2-5, with unresolved D. V shed 0 bases and J shed 3 bases, with 5 bases lying between them. In germline, CDR1 is KGHSH, CDR2 LQKENI. The CDR3 totals 13 residues. In DNA form, the CDR3 reads TGTGCCAGCTCACCACCTTCGGAAGAGACCCAGTACTTC. Translated, it gives CASSPPSEETQYF. Supplemented by reference TRBV18 and TRBJ2-5, the full variable domain reads NAGVMQNPRHLVRRRGQEARLRCSPMKGHSHVYWYRQLPEEGLKFMVYLQKENIIDESGMPKERFSAEFPKEGPSILRIQQVVRGDSAAYFCASSPPSEETQYFGPGTRLLVL.

A few counts support this clonotype. V and J are TRBV3-1 and TRBJ1-2, with unresolved D. The V gene's germline CDR1 is LGHDT and CDR2 YNNKEL (reference sequence). Trimming cost V 8 bases and J 8 bases, with 15 bases left between them. CDR3 length equals 12 residues. CDR3 DNA: TGTGCCAGCGGGGAGCTTTCGGGCGGCTACACCTTC. Its protein product is CASGELSGGYTF.

The chain employs TRBV6-6 and TRBJ2-2; D gene ambiguous. Trimming took 1 base from V and 3 from J, leaving 0 bases between them. The CDR3 contains 12 residues. Germline V lookup: CDR1 MNHNY, CDR2 SVGAGI (reference sequence). DNA of the CDR3: TGTGCCAGCAGTTACTACACCGGGGAGCTGTTTTTT. The encoded protein is CASSYYTGELFF.

This chain links TRBV2 with TRBJ2-3, with TRBD1 matching 8 bases. J was trimmed by 4 bases and V by 5 bases; bases with no gene match: 5. Germline V CDR1 and CDR2: SNHLY, FYNNEI. There are 14 residues in the CDR3. CDR3 bases: TGTGCCAGCAGTTGGACAGGGTCTGCAGATACGCAGTATTTT. Translation: CASSWTGSADTQYF.

This clonotype was observed a few times. V and J are TRBV25-1 and TRBJ1-1; D is ambiguous. There are 13 residues in the CDR3. Trimming pared 6 bases from V and 3 bases from J, leaving 11 bases between. The germline V gene encodes CDR1 MGHDK and CDR2 SYGVNS. In DNA, the CDR3 is TGTGCCAGCAGCACCCCCCCCCACACTGAAGCTTTCTTT. It encodes CASSTPPHTEAFF.

The CDR3 bases are TGCAGTGCTAGTCGGGGACAGCTCGAGCAGTACTTC. Its translation: CSASRGQLEQYF. V and J are TRBV20-1 and TRBJ2-7; 7 nucleotides match TRBD1. The germline CDR1 and CDR2 sequences are DFQATT and SNEGSKA (reference sequence). Losses at the gene ends were 3 bases for V and 6 bases for J; bases not matched to a gene: 5. This CDR3 is 12 amino acids long.

This clonotype was counted between two and nine times. The chain has TRBV15 and TRBJ2-5; D not resolved. Germline assignment: CDR1 LNHNV and CDR2 YYDKDF (reference sequence). Trimming took 0 bases from V and 3 from J, leaving 8 bases between them. The CDR3 is 14 residues long. CDR3 sequence (DNA): TGTGCCACCAGCAGAGATTATGGGGAAGAGACCCAGTACTTC. This codes for CATSRDYGEETQYF.

The chain recombines TRBV4-1 with TRBJ2-3, with 14 bases fitting TRBD2. V was pared by 0 bases and J by 4 bases, with 3 bases of the junction left unmatched. This CDR3 is built from 17 residues. Germline CDR1 reads MGHRA; CDR2 reads YSYEKL. The CDR3 protein is CASSQETSGRVADTQYF. As DNA, the CDR3 is TGCGCCAGCAGCCAAGAGACTAGCGGGAGGGTGGCAGATACGCAGTATTTT.

This chain connects TRBV18 to TRBJ1-2; D possibly corresponds to TRBD1 (5 bases). Germline lookup yields CDR1 KGHSH and CDR2 LQKENI. This CDR3 comprises 12 residues. Trimming took off 4 bases at V and 10 bases at J, with 13 bases between the two ends. The CDR3 loop is CASSQGDRDYTF. CDR3 bases: TGTGCCAGCTCACAAGGGGACCGAGACTACACCTTC.

The V and J genes are TRBV27 and TRBJ2-7, with 8 bases fitting TRBD2. The CDR3 is 16 residues long. The germline V gene has CDR1 MNHEY and CDR2 SMNVEV (reference sequence). V shed 6 bases and J 2 bases; nucleotides not matched to a gene: 12. The CDR3 sequence is CASSLLGTSGAYEQYF. CDR3 bases: TGTGCCAGCAGCCTATTAGGGACTAGTGGAGCCTACGAGCAGTACTTC.

The chain is built from TRBV7-2 and TRBJ1-2; 7 positions agree with TRBD1. This CDR3 comprises 14 residues. Trimming removed 4 bases from V and 6 bases from J; junction bases left unmatched: 8. The germline V gene has CDR1 SGHTA and CDR2 FQGNSA. The CDR3 nucleotides read TGTGCCAGCAGCTCTAGACAGGGTTCGAATGGCTACACCTTC. Amino acid sequence: CASSSRQGSNGYTF.

This clonotype was seen a handful of times. This chain uses TRBV6-6 with TRBJ1-6; perhaps TRBD1 as D (6 bases). The CDR3 loop spans 13 amino acids. The V end was cut by 4 bases, the J end by 12 bases, with 13 bases between. Per germline, CDR1 MNHNY and CDR2 SVGAGI (reference sequence). CDR3 residues: CASSWGQGEPLHF. The CDR3 DNA is TGTGCCAGCAGTTGGGGGCAAGGCGAACCCCTCCACTTT.

At least ten counts were recorded for this clonotype. The chain uses TRBV6-1 and TRBJ1-1; D gene uncertain. Trimming took 5 bases from V and 2 from J, leaving 15 bases between them. Looked up from germline, CDR1 is MNHNS and CDR2 is SASEGT. CDR3 size: 15 residues. Here the CDR3 reads CASSPPGAFNTEAFF. CDR3 nucleotide sequence: TGTGCCAGCAGTCCCCCGGGAGCTTTTAACACTGAAGCTTTCTTT.

Turning to this clonotype: An end of the junction differs from the germline gene, which may be a read error. The chain joins TRBV6-1 to TRBJ2-1, with D perhaps TRBD1 (6 bases). The CDR3 loop spans 15 amino acids. CDR1 MNHNS and CDR2 SASEGT come from the germline V gene. The CDR3 protein is CASRRTGITYNGQFF. CDR3 DNA: TGTGCCAGCAGAAGAACAGGGATCACCTACAATGGGCAGTTCTTC.

V is TRBV7-8 and J is TRBJ2-3, with 12 nucleotides matching TRBD2. This CDR3 comprises 16 residues. J gave up 6 bases and V 2 bases, and 6 bases lay outside the gene matches. Germline V gene sequence: CDR1 SGHVS, CDR2 FQNEAQ. This chain's CDR3 is CASSLLLAGGPDTQYF. Written as DNA, the CDR3 is TGTGCCAGCAGCTTACTTCTAGCGGGAGGGCCGGATACGCAGTATTTT.

This clonotype was recorded a few times. This chain links TRBV30 with TRBJ2-3, with a possible D match to TRBD1 (6 bases). In germline, CDR1 is GTSNPN, CDR2 SVGIG (reference sequence). The CDR3 loop spans 14 amino acids. V was cut by 4 bases and J by 0 bases, with 11 bases left in between. The CDR3 here is CAWNLDSSTDTQYF. CDR3 DNA: TGTGCCTGGAATTTGGACAGCAGCACAGATACGCAGTATTTT.

In its sample, this clonotype was seen a few times. The chain uses TRBV5-8 and TRBJ2-5; D is unclear. The CDR3 is 10 residues long. Germline-derived CDR1 and CDR2 are SGHTS and YDEGEE. Trimming removed 5 bases from V and 3 bases from J, with 2 bases in between. CDR3 in amino acids: CASRKETQYF. CDR3 nucleotides: TGTGCCAGCAGAAAAGAGACCCAGTACTTC.

This clonotype appeared a few times. The V gene is TRBV6-1, the J gene TRBJ1-6, with D uncertain. Trimming shortened V by 7 bases and J by 6 bases, and 16 bases separated the two germline ends. This CDR3 comprises 15 residues. Germline lookup yields CDR1 MNHNS and CDR2 SASEGT. The CDR3 sequence is CASTLSSWVNSPLHF. In DNA form, the CDR3 reads TGTGCCAGCACCTTATCTTCCTGGGTTAATTCACCCCTCCACTTT.

The count of this clonotype is one. The V and J genes are TRBV7-2 and TRBJ2-1; 7 nucleotides agree with TRBD2. CDR3 length: 14 residues. CDR1 is SGHTA and CDR2 is FQGNSA in the germline V gene. V lost 6 bases, J lost 7 bases, and 9 bases stayed unmatched. In DNA, the CDR3 is TGTGCCAGCAGAATCAGCGGGACTTTGAATGAGCAGTTCTTC. This translates into CASRISGTLNEQFF.

A word on this clonotype: Being one base from a much bigger clone, this may be a read error. The V call is TRBV20-1, the J call TRBJ2-7, with D maybe TRBD1 (6 bases). The CDR3 contains 15 residues. CDR1 DFQATT and CDR2 SNEGSKA come from the germline V gene (reference sequence). CDR3 in DNA: TGCAGTGCTAGAGATTGGGCCGGACAGTCCTACGAGGAGTACTTC. This codes for CSARDWAGQSYEEYF.

This clonotype has just a few counts. The V call is TRBV29-1, the J call TRBJ2-2; 7 bases align to TRBD2. The germline V gene has CDR1 SQVTM and CDR2 ANQGSEA. This CDR3 spans 14 amino acids. Trimming removed 6 bases from V and 1 base from J; junction bases left unmatched: 5. CDR3 protein: CSVDSGWNTGELFF. In nucleotides, the CDR3 is TGCAGCGTCGATAGCGGGTGGAACACCGGGGAGCTGTTTTTT.

The gene calls are TRBV6-2 or TRBV6-3 and TRBJ2-7; perhaps TRBD2 as D (5 bases). Per the germline V gene, CDR1 is MNHEY and CDR2 is SVGEGT. V was shortened by 5 bases and J by 3 bases, with 11 bases between the two germline ends. CDR3 length: 13 residues. CDR3 amino acids: CASSRGSRYEQYF. The CDR3 region has the DNA TGTGCCAGCAGTCGAGGGTCTCGCTACGAGCAGTACTTC.

This sequence joins TRBV19 and TRBJ2-1; 8 nucleotides line up with TRBD2. J lost 6 bases, V lost 5 bases, and 6 bases had no gene match. Germline V CDR1 and CDR2: LNHDA, SQIVND (reference sequence). This CDR3 spans 14 amino acids. CDR3: CASSSLAGPNEQFF. For the CDR3, the DNA is TGTGCCAGTAGTTCGTTAGCGGGGCCCAATGAGCAGTTCTTC.

As to this clonotype: The CDR3 ends on some other residue instead of the conserved phenylalanine or tryptophan, so this is likely a read error. The CDR3 here is CASSYRSMNTEAFS. CDR3 nucleotide sequence: TGTGCCAGCAGTTACAGAAGCATGAACACTGAAGCTTTCTCT. The V call is TRBV6-2 or TRBV6-3, the J call TRBJ1-1; D is undetermined. V dropped 2 bases and J dropped 0 bases, with 7 bases sitting between them. The CDR3 consists of 14 residues. Germline CDR1 is MNHEY and CDR2 is SVGEGT.

V usage is TRBV10-3 and J usage is TRBJ1-5; TRBD1 matches 10 bases. The CDR3 has 14 amino acids. The V segment lost 4 bases and the J segment 4 bases; nucleotides outside the gene matches: 1. CDR1 ENHRY and CDR2 SYGVKD come from the germline V gene. The CDR3 reads CAISVDRGNQPQHF. CDR3 DNA: TGTGCCATCAGTGTGGACAGGGGGAATCAGCCCCAGCATTTT.

This clonotype was counted only a few times. The chain joins TRBV2 to TRBJ2-7; no reliable D call. Germline V gives CDR1 SNHLY, CDR2 FYNNEI. The CDR3 is 13 amino acids. V dropped 0 bases and J dropped 3 bases, with 6 bases sitting between them. The CDR3 region is CASSEALSYEQYF. CDR3 DNA: TGTGCCAGCAGTGAAGCGCTTAGCTACGAGCAGTACTTC. Drawing the rest from reference TRBV2 and TRBJ2-7, the complete variable domain is EPEVTQTPSHQVTQMGQEVILRCVPISNHLYFYWYRQILGQKVEFLVSFYNNEISEKSEIFDDQFSVERPDGSNFTLKIRSTKLEDSAMYFCASSEALSYEQYFGPGTRLTVT.

V gene TRBV20-1 combines with J gene TRBJ2-7, with D maybe TRBD2 (5 bases). The length of the CDR3 is 12 residues. The germline V gene has CDR1 DFQATT and CDR2 SNEGSKA (reference sequence). The V and J ends lost 6 bases and 7 bases respectively, with 16 bases between them. CDR3 bases: TGCAGTGCCCCGGGGATAAGGGAAGAGCAGTACTTC. Translated: CSAPGIREEQYF.